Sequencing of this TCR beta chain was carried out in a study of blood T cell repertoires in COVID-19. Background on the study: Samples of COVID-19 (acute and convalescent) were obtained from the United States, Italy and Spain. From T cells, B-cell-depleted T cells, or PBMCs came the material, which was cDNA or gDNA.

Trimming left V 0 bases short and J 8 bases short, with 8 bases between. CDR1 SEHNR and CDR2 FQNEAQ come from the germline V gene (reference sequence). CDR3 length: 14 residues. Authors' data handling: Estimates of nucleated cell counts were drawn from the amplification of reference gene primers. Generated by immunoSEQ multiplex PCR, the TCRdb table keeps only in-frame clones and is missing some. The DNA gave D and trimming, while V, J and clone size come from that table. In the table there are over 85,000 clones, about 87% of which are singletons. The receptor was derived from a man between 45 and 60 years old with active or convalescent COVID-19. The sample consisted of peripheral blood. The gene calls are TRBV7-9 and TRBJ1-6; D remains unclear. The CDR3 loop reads CASSLASVDSPLHF. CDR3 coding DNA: TGTGCCAGCAGCTTAGCGTCGGTGGATTCACCCCTCCACTTT.